A selection of T cell receptor beta chains follows, all from one sample in a study of cytomegalovirus exposure and HLA in healthy donors. Sequencing was performed with immunoSEQ multiplex PCR; in TCRdb, only in-frame clones are kept and a portion is missing. This table has 200,000 or so clones, over 70% appearing once. Sample: PBMCs. These receptor sequences come from a boy aged 2 to 10 in good health and CMV-seronegative. Each CDR3 is given with its conserved first and last residue. D genes are given only for firm matches. For some rows the clone size is stated as once, few or many, or as a class when expanded; others skip it.

V,length,size,J,D,CDR3
TRBV2,13,.,TRBJ1-2,TRBD1,CASSGTGGYGYTF
TRBV2,13,few,TRBJ1-2,TRBD1,CASSEGQTYGYTF
TRBV19,15,.,TRBJ2-1,TRBD2,CASSIDSGSYNEQFF
TRBV2,14,few,TRBJ1-1,TRBD1,CASIKGTGPTEAFF
TRBV9,13,.,TRBJ1-1,.,CASSVGGDTEAFF
TRBV5-4,15,.,TRBJ2-3,TRBD1,CASSPLGTDTDTQYF
TRBV7-6,15,.,TRBJ2-5,.,CASSLLEGSQETQYF
TRBV11-3,16,.,TRBJ1-2,TRBD1,CASSTKEGQGAHGYTF
TRBV30,13,.,TRBJ1-3,.,CAWSPTSGNTIYF
TRBV13,16,.,TRBJ2-2,.,CASSQSDRANTGELFF
TRBV27,15,.,TRBJ1-5,.,CASRRGTATNQPQHF
TRBV7-2,16,.,TRBJ1-5,TRBD1,CASSRRTGLGNQPQHF
TRBV11-2,17,.,TRBJ2-5,TRBD2,CASSLVVLAGGKETQYF
TRBV6-6,15,few,TRBJ1-1,.,CASTKPTGINTEAFF
TRBV7-8,16,.,TRBJ2-5,TRBD2,CASSLNVRTSGRTQYF
TRBV7-9,15,.,TRBJ2-6,.,CASSLGGSGANVLTF
TRBV2,10,.,TRBJ2-5,.,CASSSETQYF
TRBV30,15,.,TRBJ2-7,.,CAWSVVPGVIYEQYF
TRBV11-2,17,.,TRBJ2-2,TRBD1,CASSPAGDRGWTGELFF
TRBV5-1,15,.,TRBJ1-6,.,CASSPDGLGNSPLHF
TRBV5-1,12,few,TRBJ2-7,TRBD1,CAIAGTGSEQYF
TRBV29-1,14,.,TRBJ2-2,TRBD1,CSVSGQANTGELFF
TRBV6-5,14,.,TRBJ2-7,TRBD1,CASSEDRWSYEQYF
TRBV6-1,16,.,TRBJ1-5,.,CASSEWAGIGNQPQHF
TRBV21-1,14,.,TRBJ1-2,.,CASRTKTRTGPYTF
TRBV5-1,16,once,TRBJ2-7,TRBD1,CASSLGGATGAYEQYF
TRBV5-1,12,.,TRBJ1-1,.,CASSTGTERAFF
TRBV2,14,.,TRBJ2-3,TRBD1,CANLQGLGTDTQYF
TRBV5-6,13,.,TRBJ1-2,.,CASSLAQGGGYTF
TRBV10-2,14,.,TRBJ1-4,TRBD1,CASSEGQGIEKLFF
TRBV27,15,.,TRBJ2-7,TRBD2,CASSLRTSGIYEQYF
TRBV27,15,.,TRBJ2-1,TRBD1,CASSLYPGGAYGQFF
TRBV6-4,15,.,TRBJ2-5,.,CASSPHVGGVETQYF
TRBV9,14,.,TRBJ2-7,.,CASSVAASSYEQYF
TRBV18,13,.,TRBJ1-2,TRBD1,CASSPLGQTNYTF
TRBV19,15,.,TRBJ1-5,.,CASRSWDTGNQPQHF